This T cell receptor (beta chain) was retrieved from a study of liver allograft versus peripheral blood T cells. Study details: T cell receptor repertoires in transplanted livers were compared with those in recipients' peripheral blood. Whole-study findings and limits: Liver allograft repertoires of T cell receptors reportedly diverged from peripheral blood repertoires.

Using its own MiXCR run on the reads, TCRdb lists one record per CDR3 protein. The sample shows more than 10,000 distinct CDR3 sequences, approximately 30% of them seen only once. This clonotype is medium-sized within its sample. Its antigen is as yet unknown. This clonotype originated in a human patient who had a liver transplant. Some of the T cells might come from the graft donor.

The chain's CDR3 is CASSLGSAGTQYF. CDR3 nucleotides: TGTGCCAGCAGTTTAGGCTCCGCAGGGACGCAGTATTTT. The gene calls are TRBV27 and TRBJ2-3; a possible D gene is TRBD1 (5 bases). With 2 bases removed from V and 9 bases from J, the gap between germline ends came to 12 bases. Germline values: CDR1 MNHEY, CDR2 SMNVEV (reference sequence). The CDR3 loop spans 13 amino acids.